A selection of T cell receptor beta chains follows, all from one sample in a study of T cells in Graves' hyperthyroidism and ophthalmopathy. One entry per CDR3 protein, called by TCRdb with MiXCR from the multiplex PCR reads. The sample includes around 250,000 distinct CDR3 sequences, more than 12% of them seen just once. What was sequenced was blood. Source of these receptors: a middle-aged woman with Graves' hyperthyroidism that later progressed to Graves' ophthalmopathy. The CDR3 runs from the conserved cysteine through the conserved F or W. D genes are given only for firm matches. Expanded clones are given a class, and other clones once, few, many or no size at all.

TRBV18	many	.	TRBJ2-4	TGTGCCAGCTCACCGGTACAGGGAATCGGGACCAAAAACATTCAGTACTTC	CASSPVQGIGTKNIQYF
TRBV11-2	many	TRBD1	TRBJ2-1	TGTGCCAGCAGCTTAGAAGGGACAGGGGGGTATAATGAGCAGTTCTTC	CASSLEGTGGYNEQFF
TRBV6-1	.	.	TRBJ2-5	TGTGCCAGCAGCGGACACTCCGGGACCCAAGAGACCCAGTACTTC	CASSGHSGTQETQYF
TRBV3-1	many	TRBD2	TRBJ2-7	TGTGCCAGCACCTCCAGCGGGGGTGTCTACGAGCAGTACTTC	CASTSSGGVYEQYF
TRBV4-1	many	TRBD2	TRBJ2-5	TGCGCCAGCAGCCAATGGAGCGGGGGGTGGGAGACCCAGTACTTC	CASSQWSGGWETQYF
TRBV6-1	many	TRBD2	TRBJ2-3	TGTGCCAGCAGTGAAATCCTAGCGGGAGGTGTAGATACGCAGTATTTT	CASSEILAGGVDTQYF
TRBV7-9	many	.	TRBJ1-1	TGTGCCAGCAGCTTAGTGGGAGTAGGCACTGAAGCTTTCTTT	CASSLVGVGTEAFF
TRBV30	many	TRBD2	TRBJ2-1	TGTGCCTGCCGGAGCGGGGACGTCCCACGGCACAATGAGCAGTTCTTC	CACRSGDVPRHNEQFF
TRBV10-3	many	.	TRBJ1-3	TGTGCCATCGGCCGGGGGACTGGAAACACCATATATTTT	CAIGRGTGNTIYF
TRBV6-6	.	.	TRBJ2-1	TGTGCCAGCAGTTACTCGAGGGCACAGGGAGGTGAGCAGTTCTTC	CASSYSRAQGGEQFF
TRBV7-9	many	TRBD2	TRBJ2-1	TGTGCCAGCAGCTCTACCGCCGGGACTAAGACGTACAATGAGCAGTTCTTC	CASSSTAGTKTYNEQFF
TRBV19	many	.	TRBJ2-4	TGTGCCAGTAGTATAGATCGATCGGTTCTTTACGGTCAGTACTTC	CASSIDRSVLYGQYF
TRBV5-6	.	TRBD2	TRBJ2-7	TGTGCCAGCAGCTTGGAACTAGCGGGAGGGTACGAGCAGTACTTC	CASSLELAGGYEQYF
TRBV28	many	.	TRBJ2-7	TGTGCCAGCAGTTTCGGAGAAACGGGCGCGGGTTACTACGAGCAGTACTTC	CASSFGETGAGYYEQYF
TRBV9	many	TRBD1	TRBJ2-2	TGTGCCAGCAGCGCAGACCAGAGAACAGGGGGCATCGGGGAGCTGTTTTTT	CASSADQRTGGIGELFF